Listed below are T cell receptor beta chains from one sample, sequenced in a study of blood T cell repertoires in COVID-19. Libraries were prepared by immunoSEQ multiplex PCR; TCRdb keeps only in-frame clonotypes and omits some of them. This table has about 170,000 clones, around four fifths appearing once. Sequencing was done on a sample of peripheral blood. The receptors originated from a woman of 80 years or more with acute or convalescent COVID-19. Each CDR3 is given with its conserved first and last residue. D genes are given only for firm matches. Only part of the rows carry a size: once, few, many, or a class if the clone is expanded.

D,J,V,size,DNA,CDR3
NA,TRBJ1-1,TRBV19,NA,TGTGCCAGTAGTACAGGGTTACCGAACACTGAAGCTTTCTTT,CASSTGLPNTEAFF
NA,TRBJ1-3,TRBV28,once,TGTGCCAGCAGTTCGAACAAGGAGTCTGGAAACACCATATATTTT,CASSSNKESGNTIYF
TRBD1,TRBJ2-4,TRBV6-5,NA,TGTGCCAGCAGTTACGACAGGGAAAACATTCAGTACTTC,CASSYDRENIQYF
TRBD1,TRBJ2-1,TRBV5-6,NA,TGTGCCAGCAGCCCCGGGACAGGGAAAATCTACAATGAGCAGTTCTTC,CASSPGTGKIYNEQFF
NA,TRBJ2-7,TRBV12-5,NA,TGTGCTAGTGGTTTGGAGGCAGGGCCGACGGGCTACGAGCAGTACTTC,CASGLEAGPTGYEQYF
NA,TRBJ1-6,TRBV7-2,NA,TGTGCCAGCAGCTTAGGGAGGGTTTCACCCCTCCACTTT,CASSLGRVSPLHF
NA,TRBJ1-5,TRBV6-4,NA,TGTGCCAGCAGTGACTTAGGAACGGGTCAGCCCCAGCATTTT,CASSDLGTGQPQHF
NA,TRBJ1-1,TRBV6-6,once,TGTGCCAGCAGTTACGAATACTCTGAAGCTTTCTTT,CASSYEYSEAFF
TRBD1,TRBJ1-1,TRBV5-1,few,TGCGCCAGCAGCGTGGTAGGGGGCACCACTGAAGCTTTCTTT,CASSVVGGTTEAFF
TRBD1,TRBJ2-2,TRBV29-1,NA,TGCAGCGCCCGGACAGGGAACACCGGGGAGCTGTTTTTT,CSARTGNTGELFF
TRBD2,TRBJ2-2,TRBV5-4,NA,TGTGCCAGCAGCCCAACCCCCCGGGCGGGGGGGCCGGGGGAGGAGCTGTTTTTT,CASSPTPRAGGPGEELFF
NA,TRBJ1-4,TRBV19,NA,TGTGCCAGTAGGGGCAGTTTGGGCAGCGAAAAACTGTTTTTT,CASRGSLGSEKLFF
NA,TRBJ2-1,TRBV30,few,TGTGCCTGGTTAGAGGGAAATGAGCAGTTCTTC,CAWLEGNEQFF
NA,TRBJ1-6,TRBV11-2,NA,TGTGCCAGCAGCTCGGGCGGGTGGAATTCACCCCTCCACTTT,CASSSGGWNSPLHF
TRBD2,TRBJ2-4,TRBV7-2,NA,TGTGCCAGCAGCTTAGAAGGCGGGGGGGCCGGGAAAAACATTCAGTACTTC,CASSLEGGGAGKNIQYF
NA,TRBJ1-3,TRBV28,NA,TGTGCCAGCAGCCTAGGGGGAATCGCTGGAAACACCATATATTTT,CASSLGGIAGNTIYF
TRBD1,TRBJ1-4,TRBV25-1,NA,TGTGCCAGCAGTGAGCGACAGGGAGTGGGTGAAAAACTGTTTTTT,CASSERQGVGEKLFF
NA,TRBJ1-1,TRBV6-2/TRBV6-3,NA,TGTGCCAGCAGTTACCTCTCCATAGGACAAGGAATCCGAGCTTTCTTT,CASSYLSIGQGIRAFF
NA,TRBJ1-1,TRBV19,NA,TGTGCCAGTAGTATTGGCCGCCACACTGAAGCTTTCTTT,CASSIGRHTEAFF
NA,TRBJ1-2,TRBV9,NA,TGTGCCAGCAGCGTGGGCGCAAGGAAGGGCTACACCTTC,CASSVGARKGYTF
TRBD1,TRBJ1-2,TRBV7-2,NA,TGTGCCAGCAGCATACCACAGGGGGGAGCTCACTATGGCTACACCTTC,CASSIPQGGAHYGYTF
TRBD2,TRBJ2-7,TRBV6-5,few,TGTGCCAGCAGTCCAGGACGGGAGGGCGGGGAGCAGTACTTC,CASSPGREGGEQYF
NA,TRBJ1-5,TRBV2,NA,TGTGCCAGCACAAACCGACGGGTTAACAATCAGCCCCAGCATTTT,CASTNRRVNNQPQHF
NA,TRBJ1-5,TRBV28,few,TGTGCCAGCAGTTTTCTCACGGGCAATCAGCCCCAGCATTTT,CASSFLTGNQPQHF
TRBD1,TRBJ2-2,TRBV15,NA,TGTGCCACCAGGGACAGGACAGGCTATTCGAACACCGGGGAGCTGTTTTTT,CATRDRTGYSNTGELFF
NA,TRBJ1-5,TRBV7-2,NA,TGTGCCAGCAGCTTAGAATCCAGAATGGAGGCGCCCCAGCATTTT,CASSLESRMEAPQHF
NA,TRBJ1-4,TRBV5-1,NA,TGCGCCAGCAGCTGGGCAGGGGATGAAAAACTGTTTTTT,CASSWAGDEKLFF
NA,TRBJ2-7,TRBV21-1,NA,TGTGCCAGCAGCAAAGGAACTAGCTGCCCCTACGAGCAGTACTTC,CASSKGTSCPYEQYF
TRBD1,TRBJ1-6,TRBV4-1,NA,TGCGCCAGCAGCCTAGTAGGGACAGGGGATTCACCCCTCCACTTT,CASSLVGTGDSPLHF
TRBD1,TRBJ1-2,TRBV19,NA,TGTGCCAGTAGTTCACAACGGGACAGCTATGGCTACACCTTC,CASSSQRDSYGYTF
NA,TRBJ2-3,TRBV7-9,NA,TGTGCCAGCAGCTTATATGCGGGAACTACAGATACGCAGTATTTT,CASSLYAGTTDTQYF
NA,TRBJ1-3,TRBV7-2,NA,TGTGCCAGCAGCCCCGGAGCGACCGGAAACACCATATATTTT,CASSPGATGNTIYF